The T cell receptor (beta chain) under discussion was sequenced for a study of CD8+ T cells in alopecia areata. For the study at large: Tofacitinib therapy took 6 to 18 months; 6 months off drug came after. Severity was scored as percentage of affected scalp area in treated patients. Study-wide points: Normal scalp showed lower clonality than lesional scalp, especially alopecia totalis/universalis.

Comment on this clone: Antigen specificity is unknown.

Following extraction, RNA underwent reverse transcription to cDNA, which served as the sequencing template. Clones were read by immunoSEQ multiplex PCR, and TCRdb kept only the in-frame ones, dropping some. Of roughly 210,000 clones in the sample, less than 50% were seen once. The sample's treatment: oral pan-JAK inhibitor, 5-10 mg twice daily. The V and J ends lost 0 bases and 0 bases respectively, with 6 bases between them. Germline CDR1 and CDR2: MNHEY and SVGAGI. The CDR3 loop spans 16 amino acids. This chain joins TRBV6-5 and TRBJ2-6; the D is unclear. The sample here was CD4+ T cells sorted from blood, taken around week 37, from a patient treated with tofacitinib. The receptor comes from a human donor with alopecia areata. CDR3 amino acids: CASSYSDNSGANVLTF. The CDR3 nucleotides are TGTGCCAGCAGTTACTCCGATAACTCTGGGGCCAACGTCCTGACTTTC.